Listed below are T cell receptor beta chains from one sample, sequenced in a study of post-analysis software for immune sequencing data. TCRdb fed the PCR reads into MiXCR, producing one record per CDR3 protein. This table has fewer than 550,000 distinct CDR3 sequences, about a third appearing once. Sequenced material: blood. The receptors were gathered from a girl aged 2 to 17 with multiple sclerosis. The CDR3 runs from the conserved cysteine through the conserved F or W. The D gene is left open where the match is weak. Size tells how often a clone was seen (once, few, many) or the class of an expanded clone, and some rows leave it out.

abundance	d_gene	v_gene	j_gene	CDR3aa
.	.	TRBV20-1	TRBJ2-1	CSAKSEATNEQFF
few	.	TRBV7-8	TRBJ1-1	CASRLGTLNWNTEAFF
.	.	TRBV20-1	TRBJ1-1	CSAKTGGATEAFF
once	TRBD1	TRBV2	TRBJ1-2	CSSSLGQGADGYTF
.	.	TRBV20-1	TRBJ1-1	CSAGGVGNTEAFF
.	.	TRBV10-3	TRBJ2-1	CAISESQGVYNEQFF
few	.	TRBV29-1	TRBJ1-1	CSVERDTNTEAFF
.	.	TRBV6-2/TRBV6-3	TRBJ1-5	CASSHTSGGQPQHF
.	TRBD2	TRBV5-1	TRBJ2-1	CASSLEVRGGLSEQFF
few	.	TRBV29-1	TRBJ2-1	CSALQGLPYNEQFF
many	TRBD1	TRBV4-1	TRBJ2-7	CASSRKGTGGGEQYF
many	.	TRBV29-1	TRBJ2-7	CSVARGGYEQYF
.	TRBD2	TRBV28	TRBJ2-1	CASSFPPLAGGQNEQFF
.	.	TRBV20-1	TRBJ1-5	CSAPEMGSGISNQPQHF
.	.	TRBV20-1	TRBJ1-1	CSARTGRYTEAFF
.	.	TRBV2	TRBJ2-7	CASSQYEQYF
few	.	TRBV28	TRBJ1-2	CASRTDQDNYGYTF
few	TRBD2	TRBV4-1	TRBJ2-7	CASSQRDYTSQQYF
.	.	TRBV4-1	TRBJ2-1	CASSLPLLARGPNEQFF
few	.	TRBV7-2	TRBJ1-4	CASSLSLGGGREKLFF
once	.	TRBV7-2	TRBJ2-3	CASSPEPADTQYF
.	TRBD1	TRBV20-1	TRBJ2-7	CSARDRLTYEQYF
.	TRBD1	TRBV28	TRBJ1-6	CASRAQTGGSGPLHF
few	.	TRBV7-3	TRBJ1-1	CASSLSGTLNTEAFF
few	.	TRBV9	TRBJ2-3	CASSVVSGPQFHTQYF
.	.	TRBV20-1	TRBJ2-5	CSARRGLGAGETQYF
.	.	TRBV15	TRBJ2-3	CATRAGLTITDTQYF
.	TRBD2	TRBV29-1	TRBJ2-1	CSVVESGGLNEQFF
.	TRBD1	TRBV28	TRBJ2-7	CSTGGYEQYF
few	.	TRBV5-1	TRBJ1-1	CASSLLTRPNTEAFF
few	.	TRBV15	TRBJ1-4	CATSRQGGNEKLFF
few	.	TRBV6-6	TRBJ1-6	CASSYSGGDNSPLHF
.	.	TRBV5-1	TRBJ1-1	CASSHPTENTEAFF
.	.	TRBV18	TRBJ2-1	CASSPPSGVDEQFF
.	.	TRBV18	TRBJ2-2	CASQETRTGELFF
few	TRBD2	TRBV20-1	TRBJ2-7	CSARDLLLAGGAYEQYF
.	TRBD1	TRBV2	TRBJ2-3	CASRGRQGADTQYF
.	TRBD1	TRBV3-1	TRBJ1-2	CASSQTGQGFGGYTF
few	.	TRBV2	TRBJ1-2	CASSDRGWQNLNYGYTF
few	TRBD1	TRBV20-1	TRBJ1-2	CSATRTGSDYGYTF
many	TRBD1	TRBV5-1	TRBJ2-1	CASSLEDRGEQFF
.	.	TRBV7-3	TRBJ2-3	CASSLYRGDTQYF
.	.	TRBV12-3/TRBV12-4	TRBJ2-5	CASSPRKGRGETQYF
.	.	TRBV7-9	TRBJ1-2	CASSLPRTDVYGYTF
.	TRBD1	TRBV20-1	.	CSARDLGTATYEQYF
.	TRBD2	TRBV20-1	TRBJ2-5	CSAMTSGVWETQYF
.	.	TRBV24-1	TRBJ2-3	CATSAPHDYNTDTQYF
.	.	TRBV5-1	TRBJ1-6	CASSKTTKASPLHF
many	TRBD1	TRBV10-3	TRBJ2-6	CAISQDRGRTGANVLTF
.	.	TRBV7-9	TRBJ1-1	CASSLRGEQDEAFF
few	.	TRBV7-2	TRBJ1-2	CASSWGHSDLYGYTF
.	.	TRBV20-1	TRBJ1-1	CSARFGTANTEAFF
.	TRBD1	TRBV29-1	TRBJ2-3	CSVEEGQFGESTQYF
.	TRBD1	TRBV28	TRBJ1-4	CASNRQGYNEKLFF
.	.	TRBV5-6	TRBJ2-3	CASSLGLVLPDTQYF
few	.	TRBV12-5	TRBJ2-5	CASQGQETQYF